Sequencing of this T cell receptor (beta chain) was carried out in a study of cytotoxic CD8 clonotypes in ibrutinib-treated CLL. Study-level findings and limits: Progressing and sustained-remission patients had different sampling times. Ibrutinib response saw clonality rise, and progression saw it return toward baseline. Under treatment, the uncommon public clonotypes either contracted or remained stable. Baseline-level clonality went beyond age-matched healthy donors and moved in step with circulating CD8+ T-cell counts.

As concerns this clone: The antigen remains unidentified. Its ends do not fully match the called genes, so a read error is possible.

The CDR3 is 19 amino acids. The germline CDR1 and CDR2 sequences are SGHTA and FQGTGA. The method was immunoSEQ multiplex PCR; TCRdb's version includes in-frame clones alone and lacks a portion of them. The sample lists 150,000 or so clones, 80% seen once, with roughly 7.6% in the top ten. The material was PBMCs, obtained after 36 months of ibrutinib treatment. The clonotype was recovered from a human donor with chronic lymphocytic leukemia. The V call is TRBV7-3, the J call TRBJ2-5, with D maybe TRBD2 (5 bases). For the CDR3, the DNA is TGTGCCAGCAGCCGGAATAATGTGGGGAGCGAGGGTCCGCGGGTGGGATTGAACTTC. It codes for CASSRNNVGSEGPRVGLNF.